These 29 T cell receptor beta chains came from one sample sequenced in a study of Ad26.COV2.S vaccination and SARS-CoV-2 variants. Sequenced by immunoSEQ multiplex PCR; TCRdb stores in-frame clones only, minus some. The data hold fewer than 400,000 clones, with roughly 90% observed a single time. Described treatment: roughly 20 received Ad26.COV2.S at low or high dose, single or two shots; 5 received placebo; per-sample allocation not given. Sampling was done on day 63 after the first vaccine or placebo injection. The material was peripheral blood, obtained in a trial of Ad26.COV2.S vaccine versus placebo. Receptors were obtained from a person between 18 and 65 years old who received the Ad26.COV2.S COVID-19 vaccine or a placebo.

V is TRBV2 and J is TRBJ1-2; D ambiguous. The CDR3 totals 10 residues. The germline V gene has CDR1 SNHLY and CDR2 FYNNEI. Trimming took 4 bases from V and 9 from J, leaving 6 bases between them. This chain's CDR3 is CASSVLSYTF. Written as DNA, the CDR3 is TGTGCCAGCAGTGTTCTAAGCTACACCTTC.

The chain joins TRBV18 to TRBJ1-2; a possible D gene is TRBD1 (5 bases). Germline V lookup: CDR1 KGHSH, CDR2 LQKENI. The CDR3 has 13 amino acids. Trimming cost V 3 bases and J 8 bases, with 13 bases left between them. The CDR3 DNA is TGTGCCAGCTCACCTTGGGACGGGCTCGGCTACACCTTC. It codes for CASSPWDGLGYTF.

The chain carries TRBV6-4 and TRBJ1-2; D call uncertain. This CDR3 spans 12 amino acids. Trimming removed 2 bases from V and 8 bases from J, with 9 bases in between. Germline V lookup: CDR1 MRHNA, CDR2 SNTAGT. The CDR3 here is CASSDKWNGYTF. DNA for the CDR3: TGTGCCAGCAGTGACAAGTGGAACGGCTACACCTTC.

The rearrangement uses TRBV14 and TRBJ2-7; D is possibly TRBD1 (6 bases). This CDR3 region has 15 residues. V shed 1 base and J shed 3 bases, with 13 bases lying between them. Germline V gives CDR1 SGHDN, CDR2 FVKESK. The DNA of the CDR3 is TGTGCCAGCAGCCAAGGGTCAGGGGCTGGCTACGAGCAGTACTTC. It codes for CASSQGSGAGYEQYF.

The sample holds a few counts of this clone. V is TRBV30 and J is TRBJ1-1; a possible D gene is TRBD1 (6 bases). Trimming shortened V by 3 bases and J by 4 bases, and 9 bases separated the two germline ends. Germline assignment: CDR1 GTSNPN and CDR2 SVGIG (reference sequence). The CDR3 sequence is 12 residues long. CDR3 residues: CAWRTGRTEAFF. The CDR3 DNA follows: TGTGCCTGGAGGACAGGACGCACTGAAGCTTTCTTT.

The gene calls are TRBV25-1 and TRBJ2-2; 8 positions agree with TRBD2. Germline CDR1 and CDR2: MGHDK and SYGVNS. Losses at the gene ends were 10 bases for V and 6 bases for J; bases not matched to a gene: 10. This CDR3 has 14 residues. The CDR3 sequence: CATRGLATSGELFF. The CDR3 DNA reads TGTGCCACCCGAGGACTAGCTACCTCCGGGGAGCTGTTTTTT.

The chain uses TRBV5-4 and TRBJ2-3; possibly TRBD2 for D (5 bases). V shed 0 bases and J shed 6 bases, with 11 bases lying between them. Per the germline V gene, CDR1 is SGHNT and CDR2 is YYREEE (reference sequence). The CDR3 totals 14 residues. Here the CDR3 reads CASSLELASDTQYF. CDR3 bases: TGTGCCAGCAGCTTGGAGCTAGCTTCCGATACGCAGTATTTT.

This sequence joins TRBV7-2 and TRBJ2-5; TRBD2 agrees at 7 bases. The germline V gene has CDR1 SGHTA and CDR2 FQGNSA. V gave up 1 base and J gave up 4 bases; unmatched junction bases: 3. CDR3 length: 14 amino acids. The CDR3 DNA sequence: TGTGCCAGCAGCTTAGGACTAGCTCCAGAGACCCAGTACTTC. It yields the protein CASSLGLAPETQYF.

J is TRBJ2-2 and V is TRBV5-1; TRBD1 aligns across 10 bases. V lost 6 bases and J lost 6; bases outside the gene matches: 5. The CDR3 totals 14 residues. Germline CDR1 is SGHRS and CDR2 is YFSETQ. The CDR3 protein is CASTWDRGSGELFF. CDR3 DNA sequence: TGCGCCAGCACCTGGGACAGGGGATCCGGGGAGCTGTTTTTT.

This sequence joins TRBV20-1 and TRBJ2-5, with D uncertain. This CDR3 comprises 11 residues. Trimming stripped 1 base from V and 7 bases from J, with 7 bases between. Germline V gene data show CDR1 as DFQATT and CDR2 as SNEGSKA (reference sequence). Here the CDR3 DNA reads TGCAGTGCTAGAGCGATGGGGACCCAGTACTTC. This sequence encodes CSARAMGTQYF.

This sequence joins TRBV24-1 and TRBJ2-2; D is possibly TRBD1 or TRBD2 (6 bases each). Trimming took off 11 bases at V and 3 bases at J, with 15 bases between the two ends. The CDR3 has 14 residues. Germline V gene sequence: CDR1 KGHDR, CDR2 SFDVKD. CDR3 sequence reads: CASSPGADTGELFF. The CDR3, as DNA: TGTGCCAGCTCCCCGGGGGCGGACACCGGGGAGCTGTTTTTT.

The table lists this clone with a count of one. The rearrangement links TRBV18 to TRBJ2-3, with 9 positions matching TRBD1. Germline V gives CDR1 KGHSH, CDR2 LQKENI. J lost 6 bases, V lost 0 bases, and 4 bases had no gene match. The CDR3 loop spans 15 amino acids. CDR3 nucleotide sequence: TGTGCCAGCTCACCACCGGGGGACAGGGAGGATACGCAGTATTTT. Amino acid sequence: CASSPPGDREDTQYF.

In this sample, this clone turned up once. The chain has TRBV18 and TRBJ1-1; TRBD1 agrees at 11 bases. V dropped 2 bases and J dropped 1; count of bases not matched to a gene: 3. CDR1 is KGHSH, CDR2 LQKENI, per germline. The CDR3 runs 16 residues. The CDR3, as DNA: TGTGCCAGCTCACCAGGACAGGGGGCGGGGAACACTGAAGCTTTCTTT. This sequence encodes CASSPGQGAGNTEAFF.

The chain joins TRBV4-3 to TRBJ2-2; TRBD2 matches 7 bases. Trimming took 0 bases from V and 4 from J; bases not matched to a gene: 2. This CDR3 spans 15 amino acids. Germline CDR1 LGHNA, CDR2 YSLEER. CDR3 residues: CASSQDKRGTGELFF. DNA for the CDR3: TGCGCCAGCAGCCAAGATAAGCGGGGCACCGGGGAGCTGTTTTTT.

The chain recombines TRBV7-8 with TRBJ1-2; D may be TRBD1 (5 bases). The CDR3 spans 14 residues. Germline V gene lookup returns CDR1 SGHVS and CDR2 FQNEAQ. V was clipped by 5 bases and J by 2 bases, with 12 bases between them. The CDR3 sequence: CASSRYEGNYGYTF. CDR3 in DNA: TGTGCCAGCAGCCGATACGAGGGGAACTATGGCTACACCTTC.

The J gene is TRBJ2-7, the V gene TRBV24-1; D is ambiguous. This CDR3 is built from 13 residues. V shed 9 bases and J shed 7 bases, with 18 bases lying between them. Germline V CDR1 and CDR2: KGHDR, SFDVKD. The CDR3 loop reads CATPDKGLGEQYV. The CDR3 region has the DNA TGTGCCACCCCCGACAAGGGTCTGGGGGAGCAGTACGTC.

Here the CDR3 DNA reads TGTGCCATCAGTGAGTCGGGACAGGGCTCCGGCTACACCTTC. Its protein product is CAISESGQGSGYTF. This chain links TRBV10-3 with TRBJ1-2; 9 bases match TRBD1. Germline assignment: CDR1 ENHRY and CDR2 SYGVKD. CDR3 length: 14 amino acids. V dropped 0 bases and J dropped 8; count of bases not matched to a gene: 4.

The V gene is TRBV27, the J gene TRBJ2-7, with D perhaps given as TRBD1 or TRBD2 (5 bases each). The germline gives CDR1 MNHEY, CDR2 SMNVEV (reference sequence). V gave up 6 bases and J gave up 0 bases, with 12 bases separating them. This CDR3 spans 14 amino acids. CDR3 residues: CASSPYGTSYEQYV. The CDR3 DNA sequence: TGTGCCAGCAGCCCATACGGGACCTCCTACGAGCAGTACGTC.

The J gene is TRBJ2-3, the V gene TRBV30; the match to TRBD1 covers 9 bases. The germline gives CDR1 GTSNPN, CDR2 SVGIG (reference sequence). With 4 bases clipped from V and 3 bases from J, the junction kept 5 bases outside the gene matches. The CDR3 length is 14 residues. The DNA for the CDR3 is TGTGCCTGGACCCGGACAGGGGTTACAGATACGCAGTATTTT. It specifies CAWTRTGVTDTQYF.

The V and J genes are TRBV11-2 and TRBJ2-5; 9 nucleotides match TRBD1. Germline CDR1 and CDR2: SGHAT and FQNNGV. This CDR3 comprises 14 residues. Trimming removed 4 bases from V and 5 bases from J; junction bases left unmatched: 5. The DNA of the CDR3 is TGTGCCAGCAGCTCGACAGGGGGGGAGGAGACCCAGTACTTC. It translates to CASSSTGGEETQYF.

This chain uses TRBV10-3 with TRBJ2-7; weak D call: TRBD1 (5 bases). The V end was cut by 8 bases, the J end by 0 bases, with 11 bases between. This CDR3 is 13 amino acids long. Germline values: CDR1 ENHRY, CDR2 SYGVKD. This CDR3 reads CAIFVGLSYEQYF. The CDR3, as DNA: TGTGCCATCTTTGTGGGGCTCTCCTACGAGCAGTACTTC.

The chain has TRBV5-6 and TRBJ1-2; tentative D call: TRBD1 (5 bases). Germline lookup yields CDR1 SGHDT and CDR2 YYEEEE. V was shortened by 1 base and J by 5 bases, with 12 bases between the two germline ends. The CDR3 has 14 amino acids. The CDR3 region is CASSLRGREYGYTF. The CDR3, as DNA: TGTGCCAGCAGCTTGAGGGGAAGGGAATATGGCTACACCTTC. The complete variable domain, with remaining parts taken from reference TRBV5-6 and TRBJ1-2, reads DAGVTQSPTHLIKTRGQQVTLRCSPKSGHDTVSWYQQALGQGPQFIFQYYEEEERQRGNFPDRFSGHQFPNYSSELNVNALLLGDSALYLCASSLRGREYGYTFGSGTRLTVV.

Only one count was recorded for this clone. The J gene is TRBJ1-1, the V gene TRBV28; D not resolved. The V end was cut by 5 bases, the J end by 0 bases, with 13 bases between. The CDR3 runs 15 residues. In germline, CDR1 is MDHEN, CDR2 SYDVKM. CDR3 nucleotides: TGTGCCAGCAGTGAACCACACGGAGTGAACACTGAAGCTTTCTTT. This sequence encodes CASSEPHGVNTEAFF.

V usage is TRBV7-6 and J usage is TRBJ2-7; D is possibly TRBD1 (6 bases). The CDR3 spans 13 residues. V was shortened by 5 bases and J by 6 bases, with 14 bases between the two germline ends. From germline, CDR1 is SGHVS and CDR2 FNYEAQ. The CDR3 spells CASSQGTGSEQYF. The DNA for the CDR3 is TGTGCCAGCAGCCAAGGAACAGGGAGCGAGCAGTACTTC.

V and J are TRBV7-2 and TRBJ1-2, with 9 bases matching TRBD1. This CDR3 comprises 15 residues. V shed 1 base and J 5 bases; nucleotides not matched to a gene: 5. Germline V lookup: CDR1 SGHTA, CDR2 FQGNSA. This chain's CDR3 is CASSLVTGGAYGYTF. The CDR3 region has the DNA TGTGCCAGCAGCTTAGTCACAGGGGGCGCTTATGGCTACACCTTC.

V usage is TRBV3-1 (or the pseudogene TRBV3-2) and J usage is TRBJ1-4; tentative D call: TRBD1 (6 bases). V gave up 3 bases and J gave up 8 bases, with 7 bases separating them. Germline values: CDR1 LGHDT, CDR2 YNNKEL (reference sequence). The CDR3 is made up of 12 amino acids. CDR3 region: CASSQTGEKLFF. The CDR3 nucleotides read TGTGCCAGCAGCCAGACAGGCGAAAAACTGTTTTTT.

The chain uses TRBV30 and TRBJ1-6; D is possibly TRBD1 (5 bases). Germline CDR1 is GTSNPN and CDR2 is SVGIG (reference sequence). V was cut by 3 bases and J by 10 bases, with 22 bases left in between. The CDR3 totals 16 residues. The CDR3, as DNA: TGTGCCTGGAGCCCCTTGCCCGGGACCCCGCGATCACCCCTCCACTTT. Encoded protein: CAWSPLPGTPRSPLHF.

The chain recombines TRBV6-2 or TRBV6-3 with TRBJ2-1; 7 bases map to TRBD2. V dropped 4 bases and J dropped 1; count of bases not matched to a gene: 1. The CDR3 is 14 amino acids. Germline CDR1 and CDR2: MNHEY and SVGEGT. The CDR3: CASSFSGSYNEQFF. CDR3 nucleotides: TGTGCCAGCAGTTTTAGCGGGTCCTACAATGAGCAGTTCTTC.

This chain connects TRBV10-1 to TRBJ1-6; possibly TRBD1 for D (6 bases). The CDR3 is made up of 14 amino acids. The germline gives CDR1 WNHNN, CDR2 SYGVQD (reference sequence). The V end was cut by 3 bases, the J end by 5 bases, with 8 bases between. The CDR3 sequence is CASSDPGDNSPLHF. The CDR3 DNA is TGCGCCAGCAGTGATCCAGGGGATAATTCACCCCTCCACTTT.